The clone carrying this TCR beta chain was detected ten times or more. Time point described: blood at routine non-recurrence follow-up after resection. The input material, whole RNA from tumor, nontumor lung or frozen PBMC, was sequenced unsorted. This specimen comes from a study of spatial heterogeneity in lung cancer. MiXCR, run by TCRdb on the 5' RACE reads, gives a single entry per CDR3 protein. This sample has 8,500 to 14,000 distinct CDR3 sequences, with about a tenth found just once. The CDR3 has 14 residues. V was trimmed by 2 bases and J by 4 bases, leaving 11 bases between them. CDR1 is LNHDA and CDR2 is SQIVND in the germline V gene (reference sequence).

The chain joins TRBV19 to TRBJ1-2; possibly TRBD1 for D (6 bases). This TCR was sampled from a female donor with early-stage non-small cell lung cancer. The specimen was PBMCs, collected at follow-up. The CDR3: CASSISRGGYGYTF. The CDR3 coding sequence is TGTGCCAGTAGTATATCAAGAGGGGGCTATGGCTACACCTTC.